This entry features one T cell receptor (beta chain) sequence. The antigen remains undetermined. Treatment denoted: approximately 18 received Ad26.COV2.S at low or high dose, single or two shots; roughly five received placebo; per-sample allocation not given. The investigators took samples on day 63 after the first vaccine or placebo injection. Generated by immunoSEQ multiplex PCR, the TCRdb table keeps only in-frame clones and is missing some. The repertoire holds some 340,000 clones, 85% seen once, with under 2.5% in the top ten. These data originate in a study of Ad26.COV2.S vaccination and SARS-CoV-2 variants. Broader study findings: Vaccinees reportedly had broad spike-specific CD8+ and CD4+ T cell responses. Vaccine recipients showed a spike-specific TCR breadth that was higher than in placebo recipients.

The CDR3 extends over 14 amino acids. Looked up from germline, CDR1 is LNHNV and CDR2 is YYDKDF (reference sequence). The V and J ends lost 0 bases and 7 bases, in that order; junction bases with no gene match: 1. The specimen comprised peripheral blood, sampled in a trial of Ad26.COV2.S vaccine versus placebo. The sequence was collected from a person aged 18-65 years who received the Ad26.COV2.S COVID-19 vaccine or a placebo. The chain joins TRBV15 to TRBJ2-1; 9 nucleotides line up with TRBD1. DNA for the CDR3: TGTGCCACCAGCAGAGATGGGACAGGGAATGAGCAGTTCTTC. This encodes CATSRDGTGNEQFF.